The sequence of this T cell receptor (beta chain) was determined in a study of cytomegalovirus exposure and HLA in healthy donors. Germline CDR1 is SGHTS and CDR2 is YDEGEE. The V segment lost 0 bases and the J segment 7 bases; nucleotides outside the gene matches: 15. The length of the CDR3 is 17 residues. TCRdb's copy holds only in-frame clones and misses some; the assay was immunoSEQ multiplex PCR. The data hold some 88,000 clones, with roughly 96% observed a single time. The chain recombines TRBV5-8 with TRBJ2-7, with TRBD1 matching over 8 bases. The sequencing input was PBMCs. This clonotype was sampled from a man in his late teens or twenties in good health and CMV-seronegative. The CDR3 DNA reads as TGTGCCAGCAGCTTGGGAGCCGGGACAGGAATCTTCAAGGAGCAGTACTTC. It translates to CASSLGAGTGIFKEQYF. The whole variable domain, filled in from reference TRBV5-8 and TRBJ2-7, reads EAGVTQSPTHLIKTRGQQATLRCSPISGHTSVYWYQQALGLGLQFLLWYDEGEERNRGNFPPRFSGRQFPNYSSELNVNALELEDSALYLCASSLGAGTGIFKEQYFGPGTRLTVT.